The 26 T cell receptor beta chains below come from one sample, sequenced in a study of blood T cell repertoires in COVID-19. Profiling relied on immunoSEQ multiplex PCR, and the TCRdb table lists in-frame clones only, not all of them. The sample holds about 110,000 clones, 60% to 85% seen once. The sequenced material came from peripheral blood. These receptors originate from an older man with acute or convalescent COVID-19.

The chain uses TRBV6-4 and TRBJ2-5, with D perhaps TRBD2 (5 bases). Between the trimmed V and J ends, which lost 0 bases and 5 bases, there was a span of 7 bases. From germline, CDR1 is MRHNA and CDR2 SNTAGT. The CDR3 totals 13 residues. The CDR3 nucleotides read TGTGCCAGCAGTGACTCCCGAGGGGAGACCCAGTACTTC. Protein product: CASSDSRGETQYF.

The chain uses TRBV7-6 and TRBJ2-7; 12 bases align to TRBD1. This CDR3 contains 17 residues. V shed 0 bases and J 3 bases; nucleotides not matched to a gene: 6. From germline, CDR1 is SGHVS and CDR2 FNYEAQ. CDR3 sequence (DNA): TGTGCCAGCAGCTTAGCGCCCCGGGACAGGGGGCTCTACGAGCAGTACTTC. It encodes CASSLAPRDRGLYEQYF. Based on the CDR3 plus reference TRBV7-6 and TRBJ2-7, the full variable domain is GAGVSQSPRYKVTKRGQDVALRCDPISGHVSLYWYRQALGQGPEFLTYFNYEAQQDKSGLPNDRFSAERPEGSISTLTIQRTEQRDSAMYRCASSLAPRDRGLYEQYFGPGTRLTVT.

The rearrangement links TRBV4-2 to TRBJ2-7, with 8 positions matching TRBD1. CDR1 and CDR2 (germline): LGHNA, YNFKEQ. This CDR3 contains 14 residues. The trim removed 5 bases at V and 5 bases at J, leaving 8 bases unmatched. The CDR3 sequence: CASSFDRGSNEQYF. The CDR3 DNA is TGTGCCAGCAGCTTCGACAGGGGAAGCAACGAGCAGTACTTC.

The V and J genes are TRBV29-1 and TRBJ2-7, with D possibly matching TRBD1 (6 bases). V lost 6 bases and J 5 bases, leaving 14 bases between the germline ends. Germline values: CDR1 SQVTM, CDR2 ANQGSEA. The CDR3 sequence is 12 residues long. The CDR3 loop is CSVSRGGDEQYF. The CDR3 region has the DNA TGCAGCGTGAGCAGGGGTGGGGACGAGCAGTACTTC.

This clone was counted a few times. Other DNA sequences within the sample encode an identical CDR3. V gene TRBV18 combines with J gene TRBJ2-2, with TRBD2 matching 10 bases. Germline trimming cut 1 base from V and 0 bases from J; bases unmatched to any gene: 2. The germline V gene has CDR1 KGHSH and CDR2 LQKENI. The CDR3 extends over 17 amino acids. The CDR3, as DNA: TGTGCCAGCTCACCACGAAGCGGGGGGGCGAACACCGGGGAGCTGTTTTTT. Encoded protein: CASSPRSGGANTGELFF.

The chain recombines TRBV3-1 (or the pseudogene TRBV3-2) with TRBJ1-6; D uncertain. Trimming removed 4 bases at V and 9 bases at J, with 7 bases between. Germline assignment: CDR1 LGHDT and CDR2 YNNKEL (reference sequence). This CDR3 is built from 12 residues. The CDR3 DNA sequence: TGTGCCAGCAGCCGCGCGGGTTCACCCCTCCACTTT. Residues: CASSRAGSPLHF.

The rearrangement links TRBV5-1 to TRBJ2-1; D is possibly TRBD1 (5 bases). The CDR3 spans 14 residues. Germline V gives CDR1 SGHRS, CDR2 YFSETQ. Trimming took 2 bases from V and 4 from J, leaving 10 bases between them. CDR3 amino acids: CASSLEGVYNEQFF. The DNA for the CDR3 is TGCGCCAGCAGCTTAGAAGGGGTTTACAATGAGCAGTTCTTC.

The rearrangement joins TRBV9 to TRBJ2-7, with D possibly matching TRBD1 (5 bases). Germline loops: CDR1 SGDLS, CDR2 YYNGEE. CDR3 size: 14 residues. Trimming left V 0 bases short and J 7 bases short, with 14 bases between. This CDR3 is CASSVAGQVTEQYF. The CDR3 DNA follows: TGTGCCAGCAGCGTAGCCGGACAAGTCACGGAGCAGTACTTC.

The chain combines TRBV2 with TRBJ1-1; D is unresolved. From germline, CDR1 is SNHLY and CDR2 FYNNEI. Between the trimmed V and J ends, which lost 6 bases and 7 bases, there was a span of 18 bases. The length of the CDR3 is 14 residues. The CDR3 nucleotides are TGTGCCAGCAGCTTAAGACACAGTTTAGGTGAAGCTTTCTTT. Protein product: CASSLRHSLGEAFF.

V usage is TRBV5-1 and J usage is TRBJ1-3, with D possibly being TRBD1 (5 bases). The CDR3 consists of 14 residues. Between the trimmed V and J ends, which lost 4 bases and 4 bases, there was a span of 12 bases. Germline CDR1 and CDR2: SGHRS and YFSETQ. The CDR3 is CASSAGTEGNTIYF. The CDR3 DNA is TGCGCCAGCAGCGCCGGGACTGAAGGAAACACCATATATTTT.

V and J are TRBV5-1 and TRBJ1-6; D call uncertain. Germline-derived CDR1 and CDR2 are SGHRS and YFSETQ. This CDR3 spans 18 amino acids. V was clipped by 1 base and J by 5 bases, with 19 bases between them. The CDR3 loop is CASSLTVGAEVDNSPLHF. Written as DNA, the CDR3 is TGCGCCAGCAGCTTGACGGTAGGAGCCGAAGTGGATAATTCACCCCTCCACTTT.

The V and J genes are TRBV10-1 and TRBJ1-2, with TRBD1 matching 9 bases. The CDR3 is 14 amino acids. J lost 5 bases, V lost 6 bases, and 7 bases had no gene match. The germline CDR1 and CDR2 sequences are WNHNN and SYGVQD (reference sequence). The CDR3 loop reads CASSRDRDPYGYTF. DNA for the CDR3: TGCGCCAGCAGCCGGGACAGGGACCCTTATGGCTACACCTTC.

The chain uses TRBV15 and TRBJ2-3, with a weak D call TRBD1 (6 bases). Looked up from germline, CDR1 is LNHNV and CDR2 is YYDKDF (reference sequence). Trimming removed 1 base from V and 0 bases from J, with 11 bases in between. The CDR3 spans 16 residues. The CDR3 nucleotides read TGTGCCACCAGCAGAGGGGACACGCCTAGCACAGATACGCAGTATTTT. This translates into CATSRGDTPSTDTQYF.

In this sample, this clone turned up a few times. This chain links TRBV7-9 with TRBJ1-5; 7 nucleotides match TRBD1. Per germline, CDR1 SEHNR and CDR2 FQNEAQ (reference sequence). CDR3 size: 13 residues. Trimming took 5 bases from V and 6 from J; bases not matched to a gene: 4. The CDR3 DNA reads TGTGCCAGCAGCCCAGGGGGAAGTCAGCCCCAGCATTTT. As protein: CASSPGGSQPQHF.

This clone came up once. The V gene is TRBV19, the J gene TRBJ2-2; D is unresolved. V dropped 9 bases and J dropped 1 base, with 15 bases sitting between them. Germline lookup yields CDR1 LNHDA and CDR2 SQIVND (reference sequence). The CDR3 loop spans 15 amino acids. The CDR3 DNA is TGTGCCAGCCGACCGACTTATGGGAACACCGGGGAGCTGTTTTTT. This gives the protein CASRPTYGNTGELFF.

This clone came up once. The rearrangement uses TRBV5-1 and TRBJ2-5; the match to TRBD1 covers 11 bases. The CDR3 consists of 16 residues. Germline CDR1 SGHRS, CDR2 YFSETQ. The V segment lost 0 bases and the J segment 1 base; nucleotides outside the gene matches: 2. CDR3 residues: CASSLGGTGGQETQYF. DNA for the CDR3: TGCGCCAGCAGCTTGGGAGGGACAGGGGGCCAAGAGACCCAGTACTTC.

The CDR3 reads CASSVGGTVTGELFF. Written as DNA, the CDR3 is TGTGCCAGCAGCGTAGGAGGGACAGTCACCGGGGAGCTGTTTTTT. The chain uses TRBV9 and TRBJ2-2; 7 bases are shared with TRBD1. The length of the CDR3 is 15 residues. V was pared by 0 bases and J by 4 bases, with 3 bases of the junction left unmatched. Germline loops: CDR1 SGDLS, CDR2 YYNGEE.

This chain uses TRBV3-1 (or the pseudogene TRBV3-2) with TRBJ2-5; tentatively, D is TRBD2 (6 bases). This CDR3 contains 11 residues. V was trimmed by 3 bases and J by 14 bases, leaving 13 bases between them. CDR1 and CDR2 from the germline V gene are LGHDT and YNNKEL (reference sequence). Here the CDR3 DNA reads TGTGCCAGCAGCCAGGCGGGGACTGTTTACTTC. It specifies CASSQAGTVYF.

This chain joins TRBV5-1 and TRBJ1-1; D call uncertain. V lost 1 base and J 1 base, leaving 23 bases between the germline ends. The CDR3 consists of 19 residues. CDR1 SGHRS and CDR2 YFSETQ come from the germline V gene. In DNA form, the CDR3 reads TGCGCCAGCAGCTTGAGCGGCAGTTGGAAAAGGGTGGGGAACACTGAAGCTTTCTTT. It is translated as CASSLSGSWKRVGNTEAFF.

The gene calls are TRBV10-3 and TRBJ1-1; no clear D gene. Trimming left V 6 bases short and J 1 base short, with 6 bases between. The CDR3 totals 12 residues. Germline CDR1 is ENHRY and CDR2 is SYGVKD. The CDR3 bases are TGTGCCATCAGGGCTCCGAACACTGAAGCTTTCTTT. It translates to CAIRAPNTEAFF.

The V call is TRBV15, the J call TRBJ2-7, with a weak D call TRBD1 (7 bases). V was clipped by 5 bases and J by 0 bases, with 14 bases between them. Germline CDR1 LNHNV, CDR2 YYDKDF (reference sequence). The CDR3 is made up of 15 amino acids. Here the CDR3 DNA reads TGTGCCACCAGCCCCGGCGGGACAGCCTCCTACGAGCAGTACTTC. Translated, it gives CATSPGGTASYEQYF.

V gene TRBV9 combines with J gene TRBJ2-3; 8 bases line up with TRBD1. Germline-derived CDR1 and CDR2 are SGDLS and YYNGEE. The J segment lost 1 base and the V segment lost 0 bases, leaving 4 bases of the junction unmatched. The CDR3 spans 16 residues. The CDR3 sequence is CASSVAGTGGTDTQYF. DNA for the CDR3: TGTGCCAGCAGCGTAGCGGGGACAGGCGGCACAGATACGCAGTATTTT. Full variable domain (missing parts from reference TRBV9 and TRBJ2-3): DSGVTQTPKHLITATGQRVTLRCSPRSGDLSVYWYQQSLDQGLQFLIQYYNGEERAKGNILERFSAQQFPDLHSELNLSSLELGDSALYFCASSVAGTGGTDTQYFGPGTRLTVL.

The rearrangement joins TRBV6-5 to TRBJ1-6, with 7 bases fitting TRBD1. The V gene end was trimmed by 6 bases and the J gene end by 6 bases; junction bases not matched to a gene: 8. Germline V lookup: CDR1 MNHEY, CDR2 SVGAGI. The CDR3 is made up of 15 amino acids. The chain's CDR3 is CASSRLTGANSPLHF. In DNA, the CDR3 is TGTGCCAGCAGCCGCTTAACAGGGGCTAATTCACCCCTCCACTTT.

V and J are TRBV7-2 and TRBJ1-6; 8 nucleotides agree with TRBD1. This CDR3 comprises 16 residues. The V gene end was trimmed by 1 base and the J gene end by 10 bases; junction bases not matched to a gene: 9. Germline V gene sequence: CDR1 SGHTA, CDR2 FQGNSA. In DNA, the CDR3 is TGTGCCAGCAGCTTAGGGGGGACAGGAGCGGTGTCACCCCTCCACTTT. It specifies CASSLGGTGAVSPLHF.

The rearrangement uses TRBV5-8 and TRBJ1-2; D possibly corresponds to TRBD1 (5 bases). CDR1 SGHTS and CDR2 YDEGEE come from the germline V gene. The CDR3 extends over 13 amino acids. Trimming stripped 2 bases from V and 1 base from J, with 6 bases between. The CDR3 DNA sequence: TGTGCCAGCAGCTTTGACAGTAACTATGGCTACACCTTC. Amino acids: CASSFDSNYGYTF.

This clone has more than one count but fewer than ten. The chain uses TRBV14 and TRBJ1-2; D gene ambiguous. Trimming shortened V by 2 bases and J by 8 bases, and 6 bases separated the two germline ends. The CDR3 length is 11 residues. In germline, CDR1 is SGHDN, CDR2 FVKESK. CDR3: CASSQSGGYTF. CDR3 DNA: TGTGCCAGCAGCCAAAGTGGCGGCTACACCTTC. The full variable domain, rest sourced from reference TRBV14 and TRBJ1-2, is EAGVTQFPSHSVIEKGQTVTLRCDPISGHDNLYWYRRVMGKEIKFLLHFVKESKQDESGMPNNRFLAERTGGTYSTLKVQPAELEDSGVYFCASSQSGGYTFGSGTRLTVV.